Presented here are 5 T cell receptor beta chains from one specimen sequenced in a study of blood T cell repertoires in COVID-19. The data were produced by immunoSEQ multiplex PCR, yet TCRdb's version contains in-frame clones alone and is incomplete. Of approximately 49,000 clones listed, around nine tenths are singletons. The specimen was peripheral blood. The receptors were gathered from a man aged 45-60 years with acute or convalescent COVID-19.

In this sample, this clone turned up once. The chain employs TRBV5-1 and TRBJ2-7, with 7 bases identical to TRBD2. The germline CDR1 and CDR2 sequences are SGHRS and YFSETQ. The J segment lost 1 base and the V segment lost 3 bases, leaving 13 bases of the junction unmatched. The CDR3 runs to 17 residues. The CDR3 DNA sequence: TGCGCCAGCAGCTGGCAGAATGGCGGGAGTGGGTCCTACGAGCAGTACTTC. It codes for CASSWQNGGSGSYEQYF.

The genes are TRBV11-3 and TRBJ2-1, with TRBD2 matching 8 bases. CDR3 size: 15 residues. Germline values: CDR1 SGHNT, CDR2 YENEEA. Losses at the gene ends were 3 bases for V and 2 bases for J; bases not matched to a gene: 3. The CDR3 is CASSLREATYNEQFF. CDR3 in DNA: TGTGCCAGCAGCTTGCGGGAGGCAACCTACAATGAGCAGTTCTTC.

This clone has just a few counts. The chain couples TRBV7-9 to TRBJ1-2; D gene uncertain. Germline CDR1 and CDR2: SEHNR and FQNEAQ (reference sequence). The CDR3 covers 12 residues. Trimming stripped 1 base from V and 5 bases from J, with 5 bases between. The CDR3 DNA follows: TGTGCCAGCAGCTTAGGCGCTTATGGCTACACCTTC. Amino acids: CASSLGAYGYTF.

This clone turned up a few times. The chain is built from TRBV7-9 and TRBJ2-7, with TRBD1 matching over 7 bases. CDR3 size: 15 residues. With 5 bases clipped from V and 4 bases from J, the junction kept 11 bases outside the gene matches. Per germline, CDR1 SEHNR and CDR2 FQNEAQ (reference sequence). For the CDR3, the DNA is TGTGCCAGCAGCCGTGACAGGGCCCTACTTTACGAGCAGTACTTC. As protein: CASSRDRALLYEQYF. Combining the CDR3 with reference TRBV7-9 and TRBJ2-7 gives the whole variable domain DTGVSQNPRHKITKRGQNVTFRCDPISEHNRLYWYRQTLGQGPEFLTYFQNEAQLEKSRLLSDRFSAERPKGSFSTLEIQRTEQGDSAMYLCASSRDRALLYEQYFGPGTRLTVT.

The chain employs TRBV27 and TRBJ2-1, with D possibly being TRBD2 (6 bases). The CDR3 covers 15 residues. Trimming removed 0 bases from V and 4 bases from J, with 10 bases in between. Germline V gene sequence: CDR1 MNHEY, CDR2 SMNVEV (reference sequence). CDR3 in DNA: TGTGCCAGCAGTTTATCGGCTAGCGTATACAATGAGCAGTTCTTC. Translating it yields CASSLSASVYNEQFF.